A selection of T cell receptor beta chains follows, all from one sample in a study of shared clonotypes between healthy human individuals. TCRdb's table, derived via immunoSEQ multiplex PCR, lists solely in-frame clones and lacks some. Found here are about 1 million clones, about 75% of them singletons; the top ten hold approximately 1.5%. The sequencing sample was made of memory CD4+ T cells sorted from blood. The receptors were gathered from a man between 18 and 35 years old in good health. Each CDR3 is given with its conserved first and last residue. The D gene is left open where the match is weak. Clone size is shown for a subset of rows, as once, few, many or a class of expanded clone.

V gene	J gene	D gene	clone size	CDR3 protein	CDR3 DNA
TRBV7-2	TRBJ2-3	TRBD2	.	CASSWIAGADTQYF	TGTGCCAGCAGCTGGATAGCGGGAGCAGATACGCAGTATTTT
TRBV4-3	TRBJ2-4	.	.	CASSQAGAAKNIQYF	TGCGCCAGCAGCCAAGCAGGGGCCGCCAAAAACATTCAGTACTTC
TRBV10-1	TRBJ2-2	.	.	CASRASANTGELFF	TGCGCCAGCAGAGCTAGCGCGAACACCGGGGAGCTGTTTTTT
TRBV18	TRBJ2-3	.	.	CASSPLTGVGDTQYF	TGTGCCAGCTCACCACTAACGGGAGTTGGGGATACGCAGTATTTT
TRBV28	TRBJ1-2	.	.	CASSLSAGLGDGYTF	TGTGCCAGCAGTTTAAGTGCGGGTTTGGGTGATGGCTACACCTTC
TRBV7-2	TRBJ2-1	.	few	CASSSVRGNEQFF	TGTGCCAGCAGCTCCGTTCGGGGCAATGAGCAGTTCTTC
TRBV7-9	TRBJ2-7	.	.	CASSLGQAPYEQYF	TGTGCCAGCAGCTTAGGGCAGGCCCCCTACGAGCAGTACTTC
TRBV5-3	TRBJ2-6	.	.	CARSLASPHVGANVLTF	TGTGCCAGAAGCTTGGCCTCACCACACGTCGGGGCCAACGTCCTGACTTTC
TRBV2	TRBJ1-5	TRBD1	.	CASSQDRALNQPQHF	TGTGCCAGCAGCCAGGACAGGGCCCTCAATCAGCCCCAGCATTTT
TRBV19	TRBJ1-2	.	.	CASSPRQSPTGYTF	TGTGCCAGTAGTCCCCGACAGTCCCCTACCGGCTACACCTTC
TRBV9	TRBJ2-3	TRBD1	.	CASSARQGDNTDTQYF	TGTGCCAGCAGCGCCCGACAGGGAGATAACACAGATACGCAGTATTTT
TRBV7-2	TRBJ2-1	.	.	CASSLAALPSYNEQFF	TGTGCCAGCAGCTTAGCGGCACTCCCTTCCTACAATGAGCAGTTCTTC
TRBV4-2	TRBJ2-7	.	.	CASSQDPDAANNGGYEQYF	TGTGCCAGCAGCCAAGATCCGGACGCCGCCAACAATGGGGGGTACGAGCAGTACTTC
TRBV11-2	TRBJ2-3	.	.	CASSLLHGSTDTQYF	TGTGCCAGCAGCCTCCTACATGGCAGCACAGATACGCAGTATTTT
TRBV30	TRBJ2-7	.	.	CAWRSRDSSTIPYF	TGTGCCTGGAGGTCCCGGGACTCGTCCACAATTCCGTACTTC
TRBV27	TRBJ2-7	.	.	CAQEWSGYEQYF	TGTGCCCAAGAGTGGAGCGGCTACGAGCAGTACTTC
TRBV7-2	TRBJ1-2	.	.	CASSLHVGGINYGYTF	TGTGCCAGCAGCCTCCACGTCGGAGGTATTAACTATGGCTACACCTTC
TRBV5-1	TRBJ2-3	.	.	CASSLGGITDTQYF	TGCGCCAGCAGCTTGGGTGGGATTACAGATACGCAGTATTTT
TRBV7-2	TRBJ1-5	.	.	CASSALGTVNQPQHF	TGTGCCAGCAGCGCCCTCGGGACGGTCAATCAGCCCCAGCATTTT
TRBV30	TRBJ2-7	.	.	CAWSPGTVSYEQYF	TGTGCCTGGAGTCCTGGGACGGTCTCCTACGAGCAGTACTTC
TRBV7-2	TRBJ2-1	.	.	CASSLRQGYEQFF	TGTGCCAGCAGCTTAAGGCAGGGATACGAGCAGTTCTTC
TRBV2	TRBJ2-7	TRBD2	.	CASSDSSGGTSYEQYF	TGTGCCAGCAGTGATTCTAGCGGGGGGACCTCCTACGAGCAGTACTTC
TRBV5-1	TRBJ1-1	.	.	CASREEDRNTEAFF	TGCGCCAGCAGGGAAGAGGACAGGAACACTGAAGCTTTCTTT
TRBV9	TRBJ1-1	.	.	CASSVEGRGREAFF	TGTGCCAGCAGCGTAGAGGGGAGGGGCCGTGAAGCTTTCTTT
TRBV9	TRBJ1-4	.	.	CASSVEGGYGEKLFF	TGTGCCAGCAGCGTAGAAGGAGGGTACGGGGAAAAACTGTTTTTT
TRBV10-1	TRBJ2-2	.	once	CARPLTDNTGELFF	TGCGCCCGGCCCTTGACAGACAACACCGGGGAGCTGTTTTTT
TRBV30	TRBJ1-2	.	.	CAWSVQSLSGYTF	TGTGCCTGGAGTGTACAGAGTTTGAGTGGCTACACCTTC
TRBV19	TRBJ1-1	.	few	CASSIGAGMRNTEAFF	TGTGCCAGTAGTATAGGGGCAGGGATGCGCAACACTGAAGCTTTCTTT
TRBV27	TRBJ1-5	.	.	CASSFINQPQHF	TGTGCCAGCAGTTTTATCAATCAGCCCCAGCATTTT
TRBV19	TRBJ2-7	TRBD2	.	CASSTSGGYEQYF	TGTGCCAGTAGTACTAGCGGTGGTTACGAGCAGTACTTC
TRBV5-1	TRBJ1-1	.	.	CASSLAGAGMNTEAFF	TGCGCCAGCAGCTTGGCGGGGGCGGGGATGAACACTGAAGCTTTCTTT
TRBV7-2	TRBJ1-5	.	.	CASSLSSNQPQHF	TGTGCCAGCAGCTTAAGCAGCAATCAGCCCCAGCATTTT
TRBV5-1	TRBJ2-3	.	once	CASSLDSDKGFETQYF	TGCGCCAGCAGCTTAGATTCTGACAAGGGATTTGAGACGCAGTATTTT
TRBV27	TRBJ2-7	.	once	CASSLQQGREHEQYF	TGTGCCAGCAGTTTACAACAGGGAAGGGAGCACGAGCAGTACTTC
TRBV9	TRBJ2-3	TRBD2	.	CASSVGLAHTDTQYF	TGTGCCAGCAGCGTAGGACTAGCGCATACAGATACGCAGTATTTT
TRBV9	TRBJ1-3	TRBD1	.	CASSVDDRGLGNTIYF	TGTGCCAGCAGCGTAGACGACAGGGGGCTAGGAAACACCATATATTTT
TRBV7-2	TRBJ1-3	.	.	CASSFAGDNTIYF	TGTGCCAGCAGCTTTGCTGGGGACAACACCATATATTTT
TRBV13	TRBJ2-1	.	.	CASSRNYNEQFF	TGTGCCAGCAGCCGAAACTACAATGAGCAGTTCTTC
TRBV11-2	TRBJ2-4	TRBD1	.	CASSPLGTGQYF	TGTGCCAGCAGCCCGCTGGGGACAGGGCAGTACTTC
TRBV5-1	TRBJ2-3	TRBD1	.	CASSADRPDTQYF	TGCGCCAGCAGCGCGGACAGGCCAGATACGCAGTATTTT
TRBV28	TRBJ1-1	.	.	CASSRGVSTEAFF	TGTGCCAGCAGCCGGGGAGTTAGCACTGAAGCTTTCTTT
TRBV13	TRBJ1-3	.	.	CASSSTGQGNTIYF	TGTGCCAGCAGCTCAACAGGGCAGGGAAACACCATATATTTT
TRBV2	TRBJ2-5	TRBD2	.	CASSEALLAGVETQYF	TGTGCCAGCAGTGAAGCGCTACTAGCGGGGGTGGAGACCCAGTACTTC
TRBV7-8	TRBJ1-4	.	.	CASSLDGTGRRINEKLFF	TGTGCCAGCAGCTTAGATGGTACAGGCCGAAGGATTAATGAAAAACTGTTTTTT
TRBV5-1	TRBJ1-2	TRBD1	once	CASSAGTGVEYGYTF	TGCGCCAGCAGCGCAGGGACAGGGGTGGAGTATGGCTACACCTTC
TRBV10-3	TRBJ1-1	.	few	CAITEGRGRGNTEAFF	TGTGCCATCACAGAGGGCAGGGGAAGGGGGAACACTGAAGCTTTCTTT
TRBV15	TRBJ1-1	.	.	CATSRDRMNTEAFF	TGTGCCACCAGCAGAGACCGGATGAACACTGAAGCTTTCTTT
TRBV6-1	TRBJ1-2	.	.	CASSEALLQYSNYGYTF	TGTGCCAGCAGTGAAGCGCTTCTCCAGTATAGTAACTATGGCTACACCTTC
TRBV9	TRBJ2-2	TRBD2	.	CASSVGPGTSGGSGELFF	TGTGCCAGCAGCGTAGGGCCCGGGACTAGCGGGGGGTCCGGGGAGCTGTTTTTT
TRBV11-2	TRBJ1-1	.	once	CASSFLGGRIEAFF	TGTGCCAGCAGCTTCCTGGGCGGTAGGATTGAAGCTTTCTTT
TRBV28	TRBJ1-2	.	.	CASSLSNYGYTF	TGTGCCAGCAGTTTAAGTAACTATGGCTACACCTTC
TRBV7-8	TRBJ1-1	.	.	CASSLRGGMNTEAFF	TGTGCCAGCAGCCTTCGAGGTGGGATGAACACTGAAGCTTTCTTT
TRBV7-8	TRBJ2-1	TRBD1	once	CASSLRQGNEQFF	TGTGCCAGCAGCCTTAGACAGGGAAATGAGCAGTTCTTC